These T cell receptor beta chains were read from a single sample in a study of tumor-infiltrating lymphocytes in localized non-small cell lung cancer. TCRdb's copy holds only in-frame clones and misses some; the assay was immunoSEQ multiplex PCR. The data contain approximately 16,000 clones, 40% to 45% of them singletons. Sequencing was performed on lung tumor tissue. These receptor sequences come from a human donor with non-small cell lung cancer. The CDR3 runs from the conserved cysteine through the conserved F or W. A D gene is named only where the DNA matches it firmly. A row's size may be missing; if present it is once, few, many or a size class.

V	size	J	D	DNA	CDR3
TRBV29-1	few	TRBJ1-1	-	TGCAGCGGGGGATTTTGGACTGAAGCTTTCTTT	CSGGFWTEAFF
TRBV7-2	few	TRBJ2-4	-	TGTGCCAGCAGCTTAGATGGAGGGAGAAGGGAGTACTTC	CASSLDGGRREYF
TRBV19	-	TRBJ2-3	-	TGTGCCAGCAGGGACTTCGCCGTCACAGATACGCAGTATTTT	CASRDFAVTDTQYF
TRBV5-1	-	TRBJ2-7	TRBD1	TGCGCCAGCAGCTTAGGGGACAGGGGGTACGAGCAGTACTTC	CASSLGDRGYEQYF
TRBV7-9	once	TRBJ2-2	TRBD2	TGTGCCAGCAGCTTCGGGGGGGCGCTTTCCGGGGAGCTGTTTTTT	CASSFGGALSGELFF
TRBV5-1	-	TRBJ2-3	-	TGCGCCAGTAGAGTAACAGATACGCAGTATTTT	CASRVTDTQYF
TRBV11-2	-	TRBJ2-7	-	TGTGCCAGCAGCTTAGCTATAGGACAGTCCTACGAGCAGTACTTC	CASSLAIGQSYEQYF
TRBV2	-	TRBJ2-4	-	TGTGCCAGCAAACAGGGCGAACAAAACATTCAGTACTTC	CASKQGEQNIQYF
TRBV4-2	-	TRBJ2-3	-	TGTGCCAGCAGCCAAGCTCTAGCCAGCACAGATACGCAGTATTTT	CASSQALASTDTQYF
TRBV27	-	TRBJ1-3	-	TGTGCCAGCAGTTTATCCGACAGGGGAAACACCATATATTTT	CASSLSDRGNTIYF
TRBV6-5	few	TRBJ2-6	TRBD1	TGTGCCAGCAGAGGACAGGGGAGTGGGGCCAACGTCCTGACTTTC	CASRGQGSGANVLTF
TRBV11-1	few	TRBJ1-2	-	TGTGCCAGCAGCCCAATCGGGGACGGAAACTTCTATGGCTACACCTTC	CASSPIGDGNFYGYTF
TRBV10-1	-	TRBJ2-2	TRBD2	TGCGCCAGCAGCGGGACTAGCGGGGCGACCGGGGAGCTGTTTTTT	CASSGTSGATGELFF
TRBV19	-	TRBJ2-1	TRBD2	TGTGCCAGTAGTATAGATCACCCGGGGGGCTACAATGAGCAGTTCTTC	CASSIDHPGGYNEQFF
TRBV7-3	-	TRBJ2-5	-	TGCGCCAGCAGCTTTCTCGGGGTAAAAGAGACCCAGTACTTC	CASSFLGVKETQYF
TRBV2	-	TRBJ1-5	TRBD1	TGTGCCAGCAGGGGACAGGGGGCGGCTCAGCCCCAGCATTTT	CASRGQGAAQPQHF
TRBV30	-	TRBJ1-2	TRBD1	TGTGCCTGGGCCGGGACAGGGTTTTTTAACTATGGCTACACCTTC	CAWAGTGFFNYGYTF
TRBV6-1	-	TRBJ1-1	TRBD1	TGTGCCAGCAACGAACAGGGGTTCACTGAAGCTTTCTTT	CASNEQGFTEAFF
TRBV9	once	TRBJ2-7	TRBD1	TGTGCCAGCAGCGCCACGGACAGGGGAAACGAGCAGTACTTC	CASSATDRGNEQYF
TRBV19	-	TRBJ1-1	-	TGTGCCACCTCGGAGGGGTACACTGAAGCTTTCTTT	CATSEGYTEAFF
TRBV7-9	few	TRBJ2-1	TRBD1	TGTGCCAGCAGCGCCCCGGGGACAGTCGGAAATGAGCAGTTCTTC	CASSAPGTVGNEQFF
TRBV4-3	-	TRBJ1-2	TRBD1	TGCGCCAGCAGCCAAGGACAGGGGGCGAGTTCTGGCTACACCTTC	CASSQGQGASSGYTF
TRBV28	few	TRBJ2-7	-	TGTGCCAGCAGTCCCACCGGGACACACGCCTACGAGCAGTACTTC	CASSPTGTHAYEQYF
TRBV19	-	TRBJ1-5	-	TGTGCCAGTACGATCGGGGGCGATCAGCCCCAGCATTTT	CASTIGGDQPQHF
TRBV10-3	-	TRBJ2-2	-	TGTGCCATCAGTGAACAGGGTGGCTTGTACACCGGGGAGCTGTTTTTT	CAISEQGGLYTGELFF
TRBV28	few	TRBJ1-5	TRBD1	TGTGCCAGCAGTTTACCGACAGGGACCAGTCAGCCCCAGCATTTT	CASSLPTGTSQPQHF
TRBV4-2	few	TRBJ2-1	TRBD2	TGTGCCAGCAGCAAAGGGCTAGCGGGGGCCGACAATGAGCAGTTCTTC	CASSKGLAGADNEQFF
TRBV7-9	few	TRBJ1-2	-	TGTGCCAGCAGCCCTTCTGTGGTGCCCGGCTACACCTTC	CASSPSVVPGYTF
TRBV6-1	-	TRBJ2-2	-	TGTGCCAGCAGTGAACAGTCCCCGAGGGGCGCAATCGGGGAGCTGTTTTTT	CASSEQSPRGAIGELFF
TRBV29-1	few	TRBJ2-1	TRBD2	TGCAGCGTTGAAGGGGTCCTCACTAGCGGGGGTTCAAATGAGCAGTTCTTC	CSVEGVLTSGGSNEQFF
TRBV7-3	once	TRBJ2-7	TRBD1	TGTGCCAGCAGCTTGACAGGGGGCAAGGGCGAGCAGTACTTC	CASSLTGGKGEQYF
TRBV5-4	-	TRBJ1-1	TRBD1	TGTGCCAGCAGCCAGACAGGGGGCACTGAAGCTTTCTTT	CASSQTGGTEAFF
TRBV9	-	TRBJ2-4	TRBD1	TGTGCCAGCAGCGTAGGGGACAGGGCGGGGGAAAACATTCAGTACTTC	CASSVGDRAGENIQYF
TRBV5-1	-	TRBJ2-7	-	TGCGCCAGCAGCGACGGGGGGCTGGGGTCCGAGCAGTACTTC	CASSDGGLGSEQYF
TRBV5-4	medium-sized	TRBJ2-3	TRBD1	TGTGCCAGCAGCCCGACAGGGGGCACAGATACGCAGTATTTT	CASSPTGGTDTQYF
TRBV19	-	TRBJ2-7	TRBD2	TGTGCCAGTAGTATGCGTGGTACGGGGGGACTGGTCTACGAGCAGTACTTC	CASSMRGTGGLVYEQYF
TRBV9	many	TRBJ2-7	TRBD2	TGTGCCAGCAGCGTAGTCCCGGGACTAGCGGGGGCGGGAGAGCAGTACTTC	CASSVVPGLAGAGEQYF
TRBV5-6	-	TRBJ2-1	-	TGTGCCAGCAGCTTTACTGCGGTATACAATGAGCAGTTCTTC	CASSFTAVYNEQFF
TRBV7-2	-	TRBJ2-5	-	TGTGCCAGCAGCTTAGAACAGACAAGAGAGACCCAGTACTTC	CASSLEQTRETQYF
TRBV7-3	-	TRBJ2-7	-	TGTGCCAGCAGCCCAGGGTCAGGCATCCCCTACGAGCAGTACTTC	CASSPGSGIPYEQYF
TRBV27	-	TRBJ1-5	-	TGTGCCAGCAGTTTAACAGGCAATCAGCCCCAGCATTTT	CASSLTGNQPQHF
TRBV5-4	-	TRBJ1-1	TRBD1	TGTGCCAGCAGCTTAAGACAGGGAGGGACTGAAGCTTTCTTT	CASSLRQGGTEAFF
TRBV25-1	-	TRBJ2-1	-	TGTGCCAGCAGCCTCGGGGCGTACGTCTCCTACAATGAGCAGTTCTTC	CASSLGAYVSYNEQFF
TRBV6-5	medium-sized	TRBJ1-5	-	TGTGCCAGCACGACTGGCCGTTATCAGCCCCAGCATTTT	CASTTGRYQPQHF
TRBV14	few	TRBJ1-1	-	TGTGCCAGCAGCCAAGGGTGGGGTCATCTTTCCTATGAAGCTTTCTTT	CASSQGWGHLSYEAFF
TRBV4-1	many	TRBJ1-1	-	TGCGCCAGCAGCCAAGTCTTGGGCCAGGGAAGGTCCATGAACACTGAAGCTTTCTTT	CASSQVLGQGRSMNTEAFF